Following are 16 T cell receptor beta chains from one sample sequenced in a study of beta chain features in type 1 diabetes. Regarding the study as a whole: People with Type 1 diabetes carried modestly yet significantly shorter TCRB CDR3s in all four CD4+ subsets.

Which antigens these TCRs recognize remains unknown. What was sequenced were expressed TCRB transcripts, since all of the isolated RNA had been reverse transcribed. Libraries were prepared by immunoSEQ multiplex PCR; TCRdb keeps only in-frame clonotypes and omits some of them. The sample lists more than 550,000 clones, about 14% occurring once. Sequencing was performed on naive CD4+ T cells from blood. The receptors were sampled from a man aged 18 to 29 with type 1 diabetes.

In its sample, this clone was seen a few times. The DNA of the CDR3 is TGTGCCAGCAGTGAAGGGCTGGGTGGGAACATTCAGTACTTC. Its protein product is CASSEGLGGNIQYF. The chain has TRBV6-1 and TRBJ2-4, with D unresolved. The V end was cut by 1 base, the J end by 7 bases, with 11 bases between. CDR1 is MNHNS, CDR2 SASEGT, per germline. The CDR3 contains 14 residues.

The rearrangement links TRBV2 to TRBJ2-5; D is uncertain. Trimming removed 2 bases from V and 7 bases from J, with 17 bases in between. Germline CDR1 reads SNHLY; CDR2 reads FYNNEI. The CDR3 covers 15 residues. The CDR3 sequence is CASSELAFVSGTQYF. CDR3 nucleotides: TGTGCCAGCAGTGAATTGGCTTTCGTTTCCGGGACCCAGTACTTC.

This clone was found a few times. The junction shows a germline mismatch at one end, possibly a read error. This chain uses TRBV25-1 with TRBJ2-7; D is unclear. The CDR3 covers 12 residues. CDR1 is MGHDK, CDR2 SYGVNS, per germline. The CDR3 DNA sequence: TGTGCCAGCAGTGAATTGTGGAAGACGCTTCCCTTC. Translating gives CASSELWKTLPF.

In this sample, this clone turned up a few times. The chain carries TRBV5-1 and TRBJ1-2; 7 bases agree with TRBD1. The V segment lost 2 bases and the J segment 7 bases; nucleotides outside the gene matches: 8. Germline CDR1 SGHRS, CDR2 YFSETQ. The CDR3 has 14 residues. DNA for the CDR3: TGCGCCAGCAGCTTTGACAGGGAGCTTGCTGGCTACACCTTC. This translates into CASSFDRELAGYTF. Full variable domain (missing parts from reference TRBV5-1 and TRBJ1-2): KAGVTQTPRYLIKTRGQQVTLSCSPISGHRSVSWYQQTPGQGLQFLFEYFSETQRNKGNFPGRFSGRQFSNSRSEMNVSTLELGDSALYLCASSFDRELAGYTFGSGTRLTVV.

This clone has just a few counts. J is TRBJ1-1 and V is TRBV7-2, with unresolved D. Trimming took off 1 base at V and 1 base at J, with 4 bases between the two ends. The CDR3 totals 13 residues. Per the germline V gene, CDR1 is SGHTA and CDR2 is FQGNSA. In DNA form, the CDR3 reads TGTGCCAGCAGCTTAGACCAGAACACTGAAGCTTTCTTT. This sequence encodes CASSLDQNTEAFF.

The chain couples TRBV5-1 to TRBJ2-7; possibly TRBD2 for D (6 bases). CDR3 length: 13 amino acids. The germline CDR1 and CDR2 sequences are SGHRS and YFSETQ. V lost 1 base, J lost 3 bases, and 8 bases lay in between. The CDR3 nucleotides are TGCGCCAGCAGCTTGCCCGGGGGCTACGAGCAGTACTTC. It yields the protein CASSLPGGYEQYF.

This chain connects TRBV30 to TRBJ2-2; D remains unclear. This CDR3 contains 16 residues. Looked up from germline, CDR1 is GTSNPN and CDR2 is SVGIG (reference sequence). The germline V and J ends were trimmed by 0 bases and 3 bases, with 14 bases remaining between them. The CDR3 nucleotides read TGTGCCTGGAGTGTACTGGGGAAGCTGTACACCGGGGAGCTGTTTTTT. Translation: CAWSVLGKLYTGELFF.

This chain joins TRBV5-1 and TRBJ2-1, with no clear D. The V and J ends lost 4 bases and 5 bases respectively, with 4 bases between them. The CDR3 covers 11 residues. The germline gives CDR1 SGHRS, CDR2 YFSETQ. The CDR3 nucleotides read TGCGCCAGCAGCGTAGACAATGAGCAGTTCTTC. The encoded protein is CASSVDNEQFF. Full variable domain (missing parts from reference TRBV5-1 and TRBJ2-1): KAGVTQTPRYLIKTRGQQVTLSCSPISGHRSVSWYQQTPGQGLQFLFEYFSETQRNKGNFPGRFSGRQFSNSRSEMNVSTLELGDSALYLCASSVDNEQFFGPGTRLTVL.

Here the CDR3 DNA reads TGTGCCATCAGTGAGTCTCTAGCGGGAGATGAGCAGTTCTTC. Translating it yields CAISESLAGDEQFF. The chain recombines TRBV10-3 with TRBJ2-1; 10 bases align to TRBD2. The J segment lost 8 bases and the V segment lost 0 bases, leaving 1 base of the junction unmatched. CDR1 is ENHRY and CDR2 is SYGVKD in the germline V gene. The CDR3 covers 14 residues.

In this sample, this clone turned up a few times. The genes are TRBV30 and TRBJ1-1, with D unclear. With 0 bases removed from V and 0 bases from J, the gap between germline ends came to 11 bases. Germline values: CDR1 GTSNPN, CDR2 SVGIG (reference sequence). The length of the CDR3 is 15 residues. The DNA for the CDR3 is TGTGCCTGGAGTGTGAGTCGCGGGATGAACACTGAAGCTTTCTTT. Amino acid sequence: CAWSVSRGMNTEAFF.

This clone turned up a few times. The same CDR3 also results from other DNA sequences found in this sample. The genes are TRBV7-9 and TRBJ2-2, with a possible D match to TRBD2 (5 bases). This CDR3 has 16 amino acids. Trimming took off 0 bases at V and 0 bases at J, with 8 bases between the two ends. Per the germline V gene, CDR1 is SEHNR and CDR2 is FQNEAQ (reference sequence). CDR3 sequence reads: CASSLASGANTGELFF. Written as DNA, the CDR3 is TGTGCCAGCAGCTTAGCCAGCGGAGCGAACACCGGGGAGCTGTTTTTT.

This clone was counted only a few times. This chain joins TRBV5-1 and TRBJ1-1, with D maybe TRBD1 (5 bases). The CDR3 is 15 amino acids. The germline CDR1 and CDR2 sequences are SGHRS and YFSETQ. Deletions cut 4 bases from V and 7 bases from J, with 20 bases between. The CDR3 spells CASSPRQISRDEAFF. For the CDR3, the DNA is TGCGCCAGCAGCCCAAGACAGATCTCGCGGGATGAAGCTTTCTTT.

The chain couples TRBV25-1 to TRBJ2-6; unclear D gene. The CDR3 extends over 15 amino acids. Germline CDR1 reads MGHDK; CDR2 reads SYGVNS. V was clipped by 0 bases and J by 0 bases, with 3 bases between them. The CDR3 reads CASSEYGSGANVLTF. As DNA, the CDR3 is TGTGCCAGCAGTGAATACGGCTCTGGGGCCAACGTCCTGACTTTC.

The DNA for the CDR3 is TGTGCCTGGAGTCTCAGAAGGAGGGATACGCAGTATTTT. Protein product: CAWSLRRRDTQYF. The rearrangement links TRBV30 to TRBJ2-3; D is perhaps TRBD2 (5 bases). This CDR3 has 13 amino acids. Deletions cut 2 bases from V and 6 bases from J, with 12 bases between. Germline V gene lookup returns CDR1 GTSNPN and CDR2 SVGIG (reference sequence).

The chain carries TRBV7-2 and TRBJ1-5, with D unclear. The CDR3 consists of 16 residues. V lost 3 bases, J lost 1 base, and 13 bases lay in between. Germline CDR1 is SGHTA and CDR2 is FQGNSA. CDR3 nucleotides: TGTGCCAGCAGCTTTAACAGCCCCCTAAGCAATCAGCCCCAGCATTTT. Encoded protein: CASSFNSPLSNQPQHF.

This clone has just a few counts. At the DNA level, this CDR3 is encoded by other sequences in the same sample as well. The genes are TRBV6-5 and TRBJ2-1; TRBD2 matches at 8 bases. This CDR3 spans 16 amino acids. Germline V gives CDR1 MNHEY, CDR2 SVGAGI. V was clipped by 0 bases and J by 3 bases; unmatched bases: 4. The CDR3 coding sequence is TGTGCCAGCAGTTACTCTAGCGGGACGGACTACAATGAGCAGTTCTTC. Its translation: CASSYSSGTDYNEQFF.